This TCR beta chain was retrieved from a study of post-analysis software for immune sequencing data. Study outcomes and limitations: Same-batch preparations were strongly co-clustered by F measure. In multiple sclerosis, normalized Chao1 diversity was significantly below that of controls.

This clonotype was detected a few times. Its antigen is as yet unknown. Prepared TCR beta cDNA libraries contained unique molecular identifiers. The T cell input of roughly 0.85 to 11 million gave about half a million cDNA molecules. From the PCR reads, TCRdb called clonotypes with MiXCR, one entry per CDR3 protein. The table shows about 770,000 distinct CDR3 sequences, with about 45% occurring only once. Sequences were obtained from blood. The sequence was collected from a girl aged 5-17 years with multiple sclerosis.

The CDR3 spells CASSQGWLAGGYEQYF. CDR3 nucleotide sequence: TGCGCCAGCAGCCAAGGTTGGCTAGCGGGAGGGTACGAGCAGTACTTC. The chain combines TRBV4-3 with TRBJ2-5; 12 bases fit TRBD2. The J call may be faulty, since TRBJ2-7 better matches the DNA end. The length of the CDR3 is 16 residues. Germline V gives CDR1 LGHNA, CDR2 YSLEER.